This entry concerns a single T cell receptor beta chain. The data originate from a study of CD8+ T cells in alopecia areata. Sequencing templates came from extracted RNA that was reverse transcribed into cDNA. Assay: immunoSEQ multiplex PCR; the TCRdb copy retains only in-frame clones and omits some. This table has some 130,000 clones, around 49% appearing once. The CDR3 has 14 residues. Per the germline V gene, CDR1 is MNHEY and CDR2 is SMNVEV (reference sequence). Trimming took off 4 bases at V and 3 bases at J, with 12 bases between the two ends. This specimen was CD8+ T cells sorted from blood, taken at week 0. The source is a human donor with alopecia areata. The chain uses TRBV27 and TRBJ1-2; D is possibly TRBD1 (5 bases). CDR3: CASSSGTAYYGYTF. As DNA, the CDR3 is TGTGCCAGCAGTTCCGGGACGGCCTACTATGGCTACACCTTC.